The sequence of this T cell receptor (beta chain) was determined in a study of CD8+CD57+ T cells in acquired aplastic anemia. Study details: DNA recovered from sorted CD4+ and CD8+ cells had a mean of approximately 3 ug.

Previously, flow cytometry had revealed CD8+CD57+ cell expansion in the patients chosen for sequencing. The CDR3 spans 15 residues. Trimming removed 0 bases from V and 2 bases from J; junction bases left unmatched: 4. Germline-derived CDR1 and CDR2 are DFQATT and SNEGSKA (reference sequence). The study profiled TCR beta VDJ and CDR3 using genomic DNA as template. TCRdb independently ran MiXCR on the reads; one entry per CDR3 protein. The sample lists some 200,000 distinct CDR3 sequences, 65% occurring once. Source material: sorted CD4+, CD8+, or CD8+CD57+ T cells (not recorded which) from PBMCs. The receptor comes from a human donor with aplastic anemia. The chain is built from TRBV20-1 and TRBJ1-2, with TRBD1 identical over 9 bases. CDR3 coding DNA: TGCAGTGCTAGAGACTACAGGGGGCTGAACTATGGCTACACCTTC. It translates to CSARDYRGLNYGYTF.